This TCR beta chain was obtained from a study of T cells in tumors after PD-1 blockade (dated by TCRdb to about 2019). About the investigation overall: Patients were excluded if they had prior checkpoint blockade, use of systemic immunosuppressants, or recent radiotherapy or other anti-cancer therapy within 4 weeks. Bulk TCR sequencing was performed on 10 to 11 peripheral blood samples from 4 or 5 patients to compare blood and tumor clonotypes. Paired single-cell RNA and TCR sequencing was done in the study on site-matched tumors from patients with BCC or SCC, both before and after anti-PD-1 therapy. RECIST version 1.1 was used to evaluate clinical response. Peripheral blood samples averaged about 110,000 TCR templates (range roughly 22,000-290,000) and around 35,000 unique clonotypes. Patients were treated with either pembrolizumab 200 mg every 3 weeks or cemiplimab 350 mg every 2 weeks. A subset of patients also received ongoing daily vismodegib 150 mg during anti-PD-1 treatment.

The immunoSEQ platform was used for deep TCRbeta sequencing. The published analysis was carried out like this. For further analysis, only productive rearrangements were exported out of the immunoSEQ Analyzer. T cell phenotypes were assigned to bulk TCRbeta clonotypes by matching the clonotypes to single-cell RNA+TCR-seq clones that had the same TCRbeta sequence. Using bulk TCR sequencing data, clone enrichment in tumor was calculated by dividing a clone's tumor frequency by the same clone's PBMC frequency. GLIPH was used to sort TCRs into specificity groups, which are clusters of distinct TCRs that likely recognize common antigens through shared CDR3 motifs. TCRdb obtained this table from immuneACCESS and retained in-frame rearrangements with V and J assigned. These tables miss some clones; where compared with another copy, unresolved V genes account for less than half of the shortfall, and the remainder is unexplained. From that table come the V and J calls and clone size; the DNA was used to work out D and trimming. Recorded for this sample are about 59,000 clones; around 80% of them occurred a single time. 13% of the sample rests with the top ten.

To note about this clone: The antigen this receptor binds is unknown. No base quality information exists; no much larger clone differs at one position.

This specimen's time point label, interpreted: before anti-PD-1 therapy. For bulk TCRbeta sequencing, genomic DNA was extracted from tumor biopsies or peripheral blood, and input amounts ranged from roughly 600 ng to 6,004 ng. Every patient was a poor candidate for surgical resection and had histologically proven advanced or metastatic basal or squamous cell carcinoma. Of the ten or so patients making up the basal cell carcinoma cohort, roughly eight underwent bulk tumor TCR sequencing. On the study overall, not on this receptor specifically: Roughly two fifths of tumor TCR clonotypes were detected in blood, and some novel exhausted tumor clones were observed in pre-treatment blood, which was taken as suggesting peripheral recruitment. Where the novel T cell clones came from was not identified, and possible sources could include lymphoid organs or rare unexpanded clones inside the tumor or in the tumor periphery.

This clonotype originated in a human donor with basal cell carcinoma. The source was PBMCs, collected before anti-PD-1 treatment.

The CDR3 region: CASSVKAGGSTDTQYF. The DNA sequence is TGTGCCAGCAGCGTAAAAGCGGGGGGGAGCACAGATACGCAGTATTTT. The V and J segments used are TRBV9 and TRBJ2-3; 10 central bases correspond to TRBD2. Here V drops 1 base and J drops 0 bases, and the junction holds 2 bases not matched to any gene. The CDR1 and CDR2 encoded by the germline V gene are SGDLS and YYNGEE. Counted from cysteine to phenylalanine, this CDR3 has 16 amino acids. The sequence is cut down to CDR3 DNA, 48 bases in frame from base 1.